Shown below are 17 T cell receptor beta chains from a single sample sequenced in a study of PD-1 blockade in mismatch repair-deficient tumors (dated by TCRdb to the late 2010s). The method was the immunoSEQ multiplex PCR assay. Imported from immuneACCESS, the table was reduced by TCRdb to in-frame sequences with V and J called. These copies leave out some clones; in studies compared against another copy, an unresolved V gene accounts for under half, and the cause of the remainder is not known. For this sample there are some 70,000 clones; 70% to 80% appear just once. About 5% of the sample comes from the top ten. Sequencing used peripheral blood, obtained 2 weeks after starting pembrolizumab. The receptors originated from an adult with mismatch repair-deficient cancer.

The J gene is TRBJ2-1, the V gene TRBV7-8, with D possibly TRBD2 on 6 matching bases. The CDR3 totals 13 residues. Between the trimmed V and J ends, which lost 5 bases and 15 bases, there was a span of 20 bases. Germline loops: CDR1 SGHVS, CDR2 FQNEAQ. The CDR3 nucleotides are TGTGCCAGCAGCGTTGAACGTAGTACTAGCCCGTTCTTC. Amino acids: CASSVERSTSPFF.

This chain joins TRBV7-9 and TRBJ2-5, with TRBD2 matching over 7 bases. With V trimmed by 1 base and J by 2 bases, 4 bases remained unmatched. Germline-derived CDR1 and CDR2 are SEHNR and FQNEAQ (reference sequence). The CDR3 has 15 amino acids. The CDR3 sequence is CASSLGSGDQETQYF. CDR3 nucleotide sequence: TGTGCCAGCAGCTTAGGGAGCGGGGATCAAGAGACCCAGTACTTC. Combining the CDR3 with reference TRBV7-9 and TRBJ2-5 gives the whole variable domain DTGVSQNPRHKITKRGQNVTFRCDPISEHNRLYWYRQTLGQGPEFLTYFQNEAQLEKSRLLSDRFSAERPKGSFSTLEIQRTEQGDSAMYLCASSLGSGDQETQYFGPGTRLLVL.

The V call is TRBV7-9, the J call TRBJ2-5; D possibly uses TRBD1 or TRBD2 (5 bases each). V lost 6 bases, J lost 6 bases, and 8 bases lay in between. Germline values: CDR1 SEHNR, CDR2 FQNEAQ (reference sequence). This CDR3 is built from 11 residues. The CDR3 DNA reads TGTGCCAGCAGACGGGGCCAGACCCAGTACTTC. Its protein is CASRRGQTQYF. The whole variable domain, filled in from reference TRBV7-9 and TRBJ2-5, reads DTGVSQNPRHKITKRGQNVTFRCDPISEHNRLYWYRQTLGQGPEFLTYFQNEAQLEKSRLLSDRFSAERPKGSFSTLEIQRTEQGDSAMYLCASRRGQTQYFGPGTRLLVL.

The genes are TRBV7-6 and TRBJ2-7, with D perhaps matching TRBD1 or TRBD2 (5 bases each). The CDR3 runs 15 residues. V lost 1 base and J lost 5, with 15 bases in between. CDR1 is SGHVS and CDR2 is FNYEAQ in the germline V gene. CDR3 protein: CASSLEGGGRHEQYF. DNA of the CDR3: TGTGCCAGCAGCTTAGAGGGTGGGGGTCGGCACGAGCAGTACTTC.

This chain uses TRBV30 with TRBJ2-3; 8 positions agree with TRBD2. Germline values: CDR1 GTSNPN, CDR2 SVGIG (reference sequence). The CDR3 consists of 14 residues. V gave up 2 bases and J gave up 5 bases; unmatched junction bases: 6. The CDR3 is CAWSRAGVRDTQYF. CDR3 DNA: TGTGCCTGGAGTCGAGCGGGAGTGAGAGATACGCAGTATTTT.

This clone has a handful of counts. The genes are TRBV20-1 and TRBJ2-7, with a possible D match to TRBD1 (6 bases). V was shortened by 8 bases and J by 3 bases, with 11 bases between the two germline ends. The CDR3 sequence is 11 residues long. Germline CDR1 and CDR2: DFQATT and SNEGSKA (reference sequence). CDR3 in DNA: TGCAGTACCGGGACAAACTACGAGCAGTACTTC. It codes for CSTGTNYEQYF.

The rearrangement links TRBV7-2 to TRBJ2-2; a weak D match, TRBD1 (6 bases). V shed 2 bases and J shed 2 bases, with 15 bases lying between them. The CDR3 runs to 17 residues. From germline, CDR1 is SGHTA and CDR2 FQGNSA. The CDR3 DNA is TGTGCCAGCAGCTTATCCGGGACAACCACCAACACCGGGGAGCTGTTTTTT. It is translated as CASSLSGTTTNTGELFF.

The chain has TRBV19 and TRBJ1-5, with D perhaps matching TRBD1 (5 bases). Trimming took off 1 base at V and 4 bases at J, with 11 bases between the two ends. CDR3 length: 15 amino acids. The germline V gene has CDR1 LNHDA and CDR2 SQIVND (reference sequence). The CDR3 DNA is TGTGCCAGTAGTATAGTGCAGGGAGCGAATCAGCCCCAGCATTTT. Translated: CASSIVQGANQPQHF.

The J gene is TRBJ2-5, the V gene TRBV5-4; TRBD1 matches at 7 bases. V gave up 5 bases and J gave up 2 bases; unmatched junction bases: 3. The CDR3 length is 13 residues. From germline, CDR1 is SGHNT and CDR2 YYREEE (reference sequence). In DNA form, the CDR3 reads TGTGCCAGCAGACTACAGGGGCAAGAGACCCAGTACTTC. Translation gives CASRLQGQETQYF.

This clone was detected only once. V gene TRBV7-9 combines with J gene TRBJ1-5; D is ambiguous. The CDR3 runs to 14 residues. V was pared by 5 bases and J by 5 bases, with 13 bases between. CDR1 is SEHNR and CDR2 is FQNEAQ in the germline V gene (reference sequence). The CDR3 nucleotides read TGTGCCAGCAGCCGTGGTTGGGGAGATCAGCCCCAGCATTTT. This encodes CASSRGWGDQPQHF.

The chain employs TRBV7-2 and TRBJ2-5; 8 nucleotides match TRBD2. This CDR3 comprises 16 residues. Germline trimming cut 5 bases from V and 3 bases from J; bases unmatched to any gene: 11. The germline CDR1 and CDR2 sequences are SGHTA and FQGNSA. The CDR3 protein is CASSALGSGIKETQYF. CDR3 nucleotides: TGTGCCAGCAGCGCACTCGGTAGCGGGATAAAAGAGACCCAGTACTTC.

This chain uses TRBV11-2 with TRBJ2-7; either TRBD1 or TRBD2 may supply D (5 bases each). CDR3 length: 11 residues. Per the germline V gene, CDR1 is SGHAT and CDR2 is FQNNGV. Trimming took 3 bases from V and 13 from J, leaving 13 bases between them. CDR3 sequence (DNA): TGTGCCAGCAGCTTGGTGGGGACGGCCTACTTC. This encodes CASSLVGTAYF.

DNA of the CDR3: TGTGCCAGCTACGACGGCTACAATGAGCAGTTCTTC. Translating gives CASYDGYNEQFF. The V and J genes are TRBV21-1 and TRBJ2-1. TRBV21-1 is a pseudogene locus. CDR3 length equals 12 residues.

The chain uses TRBV7-9 and TRBJ2-4; the D gene is possibly TRBD1 (6 bases). Germline CDR1 reads SEHNR; CDR2 reads FQNEAQ (reference sequence). V lost 6 bases and J 1 base, leaving 16 bases between the germline ends. This CDR3 contains 16 residues. CDR3 sequence: CASSPTGPLAKNIQYF. As DNA, the CDR3 is TGTGCCAGCAGTCCGACAGGTCCCCTCGCCAAAAACATTCAGTACTTC.

The CDR3 sequence: CASSITRVIETQYF. The DNA of the CDR3 is TGTGCCAGTAGTATTACCAGGGTCATCGAGACCCAGTACTTC. The rearrangement links TRBV19 to TRBJ2-5, with D maybe TRBD1 (5 bases). Germline CDR1 is LNHDA and CDR2 is SQIVND (reference sequence). This CDR3 comprises 14 residues. Trimming removed 3 bases from V and 5 bases from J, with 13 bases in between.

This clone was counted only a few times. The chain recombines TRBV11-3 with TRBJ2-7; weak D call: TRBD1 (6 bases). V was trimmed by 5 bases and J by 6 bases, leaving 14 bases between them. This CDR3 comprises 13 residues. Germline CDR1 and CDR2: SGHNT and YENEEA. CDR3 sequence (DNA): TGTGCCAGCAGCCCCCACAGGGCCGGCGAGCAGTACTTC. It encodes CASSPHRAGEQYF.

The gene calls are TRBV6-5 and TRBJ2-7, with a possible D match to TRBD2 (6 bases). The CDR3 runs 16 residues. The V end was cut by 2 bases, the J end by 2 bases, with 16 bases between. The germline CDR1 and CDR2 sequences are MNHEY and SVGAGI. This chain's CDR3 is CASSYLSISGAYEQYF. The CDR3 DNA sequence: TGTGCCAGCAGTTACCTTTCAATTTCGGGGGCCTACGAGCAGTACTTC.